This T cell receptor (beta chain) was retrieved from a study of blood T cell repertoires in COVID-19. Turning to the study itself: Researchers got acute and convalescent COVID-19 samples from the United States, Italy and Spain. PBMCs, B-cell-depleted T cells, or T cells provided the cDNA or gDNA that made up the material.

Study processing details: For nucleated cells, counts were estimated from reference gene primer amplification. Here immunoSEQ multiplex PCR was the method, and the copy in TCRdb shows in-frame clones only, minus some. Clonal size and the V and J genes are those of that table, whereas D and trimming came from the DNA. The sample lists about 380,000 clones; 81% were seen once. The germline V gene encodes CDR1 SGHRS and CDR2 YFSETQ. Trimming took 4 bases from V and 6 from J; bases not matched to a gene: 5. The CDR3 covers 14 residues. Sequencing was done on a sample of peripheral blood. This sequence originates from a human donor with acute or convalescent COVID-19. The donor label of this sample is uncertain. The V call is TRBV5-1, the J call TRBJ2-1; 9 nucleotides match TRBD1. In nucleotides, the CDR3 is TGCGCCAGCAGCCATGGACAGGGGCTCAATGAGCAGTTCTTC. Translated, it gives CASSHGQGLNEQFF.